This T cell receptor (beta chain) originates from a study of shared clonotypes between healthy human individuals. The wider study: Plates per donor: three CD4 naive, three CD4 memory, two CD8 naive, one CD8 memory. Findings of the study overall: Shared clonotypes across all four donors exceeded non-shared ones in generation probability. As a rule, naive subsets had a larger estimated richness than memory subsets.

Concerning this clone: As yet, its antigen is unknown.

Method: immunoSEQ multiplex PCR; TCRdb's copy keeps in-frame clones and lacks some. The repertoire holds some 2 million clones, with 85% to 95% as singletons. The CDR3 has 15 amino acids. With 2 bases removed from V and 1 base from J, the gap between germline ends came to 11 bases. Germline-derived CDR1 and CDR2 are SGHTA and FQGNSA. CD4+ cells were split into CD45RA+ naive and CD45RA-negative memory subsets. V usage is TRBV7-2 and J usage is TRBJ2-5; D ambiguous. This receptor was taken from a man younger than 35 in good health. The sample consisted of naive CD4+ T cells sorted from blood. Stated subset: CD45RA+ positively selected. The CDR3 protein is CASSLSWAPQETQYF. The CDR3 DNA reads as TGTGCCAGCAGCTTATCATGGGCGCCCCAAGAGACCCAGTACTTC.